This T cell receptor beta chain derives from a study of cytomegalovirus exposure and HLA in healthy donors. Points from the study as a whole: In vitro data verified three CMV-associated chains as specific for CMV antigens.

This PCR relied on a set of 60 Vbeta primers and 13 Jbeta primers. Assay used: immunoSEQ multiplex PCR; TCRdb lists only in-frame clones, some missing. The sample contains roughly 120,000 clones, roughly three quarters of which appear only once. V dropped 4 bases and J dropped 5; count of bases not matched to a gene: 5. CDR3 size: 14 residues. From germline, CDR1 is SNHLY and CDR2 FYNNEI. This clone came up once. Its antigen remains unknown. Input material: PBMCs. The chain couples TRBV2 to TRBJ1-2, with 9 bases matching TRBD1. The receptor's source is a man aged 18 to 35 in good health and CMV-seronegative. The CDR3 nucleotides read TGTGCCAGCAGTGTAAGACAGGGGGATTATGGCTACACCTTC. This codes for CASSVRQGDYGYTF.